Below are 15 T cell receptor beta chains sequenced from a single sample in a study of blood T cell repertoires in COVID-19. Sequencing used immunoSEQ multiplex PCR; TCRdb keeps in-frame clones, though not all of them. The sample records about 200,000 clones, roughly 86% being singletons. Specimen: peripheral blood. Receptors originate from a man aged 18 to 29 with active or convalescent COVID-19.

This chain links TRBV5-4 with TRBJ1-1, with D possibly being TRBD1 (6 bases). Germline CDR1 reads SGHNT; CDR2 reads YYREEE (reference sequence). This CDR3 spans 16 amino acids. V lost 4 bases, J lost 0 bases, and 16 bases lay in between. This chain's CDR3 is CASSPQGDSMNTEAFF. Written as DNA, the CDR3 is TGTGCCAGCAGCCCACAGGGTGACTCCATGAACACTGAAGCTTTCTTT.

The genes are TRBV6-5 and TRBJ2-3, with 9 positions matching TRBD1. Germline values: CDR1 MNHEY, CDR2 SVGAGI. V was clipped by 6 bases and J by 2 bases; unmatched bases: 6. The CDR3 is made up of 15 amino acids. The CDR3 region is CASRWTGDPTDTQYF. The CDR3 region has the DNA TGTGCCAGCAGATGGACAGGGGATCCCACAGATACGCAGTATTTT.

This chain links TRBV30 with TRBJ2-7; 8 bases agree with TRBD1. V lost 3 bases, J lost 3 bases, and 7 bases stayed unmatched. From germline, CDR1 is GTSNPN and CDR2 SVGIG (reference sequence). The CDR3 runs to 14 residues. The CDR3 loop reads CAWSHRGQGYEQYF. DNA for the CDR3: TGTGCCTGGAGCCACCGAGGACAGGGCTACGAGCAGTACTTC.

V gene TRBV6-1 combines with J gene TRBJ2-1, with TRBD2 matching 10 bases. With V trimmed by 6 bases and J by 8 bases, 7 bases remained unmatched. The CDR3 spans 14 residues. Germline V gives CDR1 MNHNS, CDR2 SASEGT. The CDR3 DNA follows: TGTGCCAGCAGAACCGGGACTAGCGTCTATGAGCAGTTCTTC. This gives the protein CASRTGTSVYEQFF.

This chain links TRBV6-5 with TRBJ1-1, with D maybe TRBD1 (6 bases). Germline loops: CDR1 MNHEY, CDR2 SVGAGI. The CDR3 sequence is 11 residues long. V dropped 5 bases and J dropped 8 bases, with 9 bases sitting between them. CDR3 in amino acids: CASSKRGEAFF. The CDR3 region has the DNA TGTGCCAGCAGTAAGAGGGGGGAAGCTTTCTTT.

The chain uses TRBV4-1 and TRBJ1-2, with TRBD1 identical over 9 bases. CDR1 and CDR2 from the germline V gene are MGHRA and YSYEKL. V shed 1 base, J shed 7 bases, and the junction held 10 bases outside the gene matches. The CDR3 sequence is 16 residues long. The CDR3 protein is CASSQGWDREVSGYTF. In DNA form, the CDR3 reads TGCGCCAGCAGCCAAGGCTGGGACAGGGAAGTGAGTGGCTACACCTTC.

The CDR3 sequence is CASSTQATGANVLTF. The CDR3 coding sequence is TGTGCCAGCAGCACGCAGGCCACTGGGGCCAACGTCCTGACTTTC. This chain links TRBV5-5 with TRBJ2-6; D remains unclear. The germline V gene encodes CDR1 SGHKS and CDR2 YYEKEE (reference sequence). Trimming stripped 4 bases from V and 2 bases from J, with 10 bases between. This CDR3 region has 15 residues. Filled out from reference TRBV5-5 and TRBJ2-6, the complete variable domain reads DAGVTQSPTHLIKTRGQQVTLRCSPISGHKSVSWYQQVLGQGPQFIFQYYEKEERGRGNFPDRFSARQFPNYSSELNVNALLLGDSALYLCASSTQATGANVLTFGAGSRLTVL.

The chain recombines TRBV20-1 with TRBJ1-5, with D uncertain. The V and J ends lost 7 bases and 5 bases respectively, with 6 bases between them. The CDR3 has 10 amino acids. Germline V gives CDR1 DFQATT, CDR2 SNEGSKA (reference sequence). CDR3 loop: CSVGDQPQHF. CDR3 in DNA: TGCAGTGTCGGGGATCAGCCCCAGCATTTT.

The chain links TRBV29-1 to TRBJ1-2, with D tentatively TRBD1 (6 bases). The CDR3 runs to 13 residues. Germline assignment: CDR1 SQVTM and CDR2 ANQGSEA. V was cut by 4 bases and J by 7 bases, with 16 bases left in between. The CDR3 spells CSVANRVQVGYTF. CDR3 in DNA: TGCAGCGTTGCAAACAGGGTCCAGGTTGGCTACACCTTC.

This sequence joins TRBV28 and TRBJ2-3; a possible D gene is TRBD2 (6 bases). Trimming removed 3 bases at V and 4 bases at J, with 17 bases between. The CDR3 has 16 amino acids. Germline lookup yields CDR1 MDHEN and CDR2 SYDVKM. The CDR3 DNA sequence: TGTGCCAGCAGTTTGGAGGGCGCAGGTTTCTCAGATACGCAGTATTTT. Translated: CASSLEGAGFSDTQYF.

The rearrangement joins TRBV7-8 to TRBJ2-7; TRBD1 agrees at 9 bases. Germline values: CDR1 SGHVS, CDR2 FQNEAQ. V shed 2 bases, J shed 0 bases, and the junction held 11 bases outside the gene matches. This CDR3 is built from 18 residues. CDR3 DNA: TGTGCCAGCAGCTTAACTACAATGGACAGGGGCCTCTCCTACGAGCAGTACTTC. Translated, it gives CASSLTTMDRGLSYEQYF.

Written as DNA, the CDR3 is TGTGCCAGTAGTATCGAGCACAGGGTGTTCCGCACAGATACGCAGTATTTT. This gives the protein CASSIEHRVFRTDTQYF. This sequence joins TRBV19 and TRBJ2-3; D might be TRBD1 (6 bases). Trimming pared 3 bases from V and 1 base from J, leaving 17 bases between. Germline CDR1 and CDR2: LNHDA and SQIVND (reference sequence). The CDR3 is 17 amino acids.

The gene calls are TRBV3-1 (or the pseudogene TRBV3-2) and TRBJ1-6; D remains unclear. The V gene lost 0 bases and the J gene lost 2 bases, with 8 bases spanning the gap. The CDR3 runs to 16 residues. Germline assignment: CDR1 LGHDT and CDR2 YNNKEL (reference sequence). The CDR3 region is CASSQDLSAYNSPLHF. In DNA, the CDR3 is TGTGCCAGCAGCCAAGATCTTAGCGCCTATAATTCACCCCTCCACTTT.

V usage is TRBV5-5 and J usage is TRBJ1-3; D gene unclear. There are 15 residues in the CDR3. Germline V lookup: CDR1 SGHKS, CDR2 YYEKEE (reference sequence). V was pared by 0 bases and J by 4 bases, with 11 bases between. This CDR3 is CASSLERVSGNTIYF. DNA of the CDR3: TGTGCCAGCAGCTTGGAGCGGGTGTCCGGAAACACCATATATTTT.

The CDR3 loop is CASSQGTSGYGDTQYF. The CDR3 DNA reads TGTGCCAGCAGCCAAGGGACTAGCGGGTATGGAGATACGCAGTATTTT. This chain links TRBV3-1 (or the pseudogene TRBV3-2) with TRBJ2-3; 11 nucleotides align to TRBD2. The CDR3 is 16 amino acids. The V and J ends lost 1 base and 5 bases, in that order; junction bases with no gene match: 5. The germline gives CDR1 LGHDT, CDR2 YNNKEL (reference sequence).